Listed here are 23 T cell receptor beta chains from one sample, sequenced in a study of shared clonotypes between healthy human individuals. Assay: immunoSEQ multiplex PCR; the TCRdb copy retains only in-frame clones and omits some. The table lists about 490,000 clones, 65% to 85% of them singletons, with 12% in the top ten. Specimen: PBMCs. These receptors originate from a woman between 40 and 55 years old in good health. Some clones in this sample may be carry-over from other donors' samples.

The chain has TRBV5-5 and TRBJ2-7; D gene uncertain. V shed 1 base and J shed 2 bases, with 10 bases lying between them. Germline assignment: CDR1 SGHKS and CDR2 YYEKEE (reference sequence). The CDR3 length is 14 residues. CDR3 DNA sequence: TGTGCCAGCAGCTTGACGGTAAGGGCCTACGAGCAGTACTTC. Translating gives CASSLTVRAYEQYF.

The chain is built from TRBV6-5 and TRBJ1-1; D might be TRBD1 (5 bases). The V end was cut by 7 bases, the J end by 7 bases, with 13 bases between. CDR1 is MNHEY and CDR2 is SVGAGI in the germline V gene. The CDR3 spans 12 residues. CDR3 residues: CASTKVGGEAFF. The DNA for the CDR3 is TGTGCCAGCACCAAGGTCGGGGGTGAAGCTTTCTTT.

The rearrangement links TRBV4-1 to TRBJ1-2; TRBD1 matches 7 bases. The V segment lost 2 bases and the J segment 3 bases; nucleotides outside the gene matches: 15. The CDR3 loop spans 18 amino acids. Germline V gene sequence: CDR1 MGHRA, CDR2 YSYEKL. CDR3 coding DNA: TGCGCCAGCAGCCAATCTGCCGCATCGACAGGGAGGTACTATGGCTACACCTTC. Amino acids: CASSQSAASTGRYYGYTF.

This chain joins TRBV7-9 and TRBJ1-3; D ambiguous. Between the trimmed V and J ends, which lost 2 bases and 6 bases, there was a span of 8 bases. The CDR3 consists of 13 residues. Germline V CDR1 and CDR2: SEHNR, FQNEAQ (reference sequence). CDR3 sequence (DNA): TGTGCCAGCAGCTTATCGGTGGCAAACACCATATATTTT. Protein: CASSLSVANTIYF.

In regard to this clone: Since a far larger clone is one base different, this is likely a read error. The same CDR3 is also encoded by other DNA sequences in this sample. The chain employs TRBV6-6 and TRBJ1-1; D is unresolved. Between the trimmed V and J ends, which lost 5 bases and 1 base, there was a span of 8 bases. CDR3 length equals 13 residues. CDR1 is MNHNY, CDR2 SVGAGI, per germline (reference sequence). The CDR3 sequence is CASSLTENTEAFF. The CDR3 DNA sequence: TGTGCCAGCAGTCTAACAGAGAACACTGAAGCTTTCTTT.

For the CDR3, the DNA is TGTGCCGTTAGGGGGAGGGGGCCTGAAGCTTTCTTT. This sequence encodes CAVRGRGPEAFF. The V gene is TRBV2, the J gene TRBJ1-1; 7 nucleotides line up with TRBD1. This CDR3 comprises 12 residues. Germline V gene data show CDR1 as SNHLY and CDR2 as FYNNEI. The junction had 9 bases not matched to a gene; V was cut back by 11 bases and J by 6 bases.

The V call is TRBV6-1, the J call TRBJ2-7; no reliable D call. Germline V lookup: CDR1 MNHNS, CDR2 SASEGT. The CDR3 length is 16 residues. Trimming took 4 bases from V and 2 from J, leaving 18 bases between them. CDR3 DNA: TGTGCCAGCAGTGCCAACCGGTTTGGGGAAACCTACGAGCAGTACTTC. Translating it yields CASSANRFGETYEQYF.

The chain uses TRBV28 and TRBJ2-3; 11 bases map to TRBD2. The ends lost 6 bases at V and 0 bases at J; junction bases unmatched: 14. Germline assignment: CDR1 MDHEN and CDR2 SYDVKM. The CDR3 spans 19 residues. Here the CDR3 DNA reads TGTGCCAGCAGAAAGACTAGCGGGGCGACCTTCTCTAGCACAGATACGCAGTATTTT. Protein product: CASRKTSGATFSSTDTQYF.

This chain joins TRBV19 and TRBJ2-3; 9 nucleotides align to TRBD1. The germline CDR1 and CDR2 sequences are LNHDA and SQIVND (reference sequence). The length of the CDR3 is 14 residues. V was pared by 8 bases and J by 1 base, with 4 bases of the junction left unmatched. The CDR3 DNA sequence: TGTGCCAGTGCTGGGACAGGGCGCACAGATACGCAGTATTTT. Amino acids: CASAGTGRTDTQYF. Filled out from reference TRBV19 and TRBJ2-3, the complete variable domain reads DGGITQSPKYLFRKEGQNVTLSCEQNLNHDAMYWYRQDPGQGLRLIYYSQIVNDFQKGDIAEGYSVSREKKESFPLTVTSAQKNPTAFYLCASAGTGRTDTQYFGPGTRLTVL.

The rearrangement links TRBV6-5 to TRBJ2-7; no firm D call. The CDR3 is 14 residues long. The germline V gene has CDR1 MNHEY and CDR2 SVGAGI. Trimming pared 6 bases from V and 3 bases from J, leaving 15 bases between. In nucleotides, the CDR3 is TGTGCCAGCAGGGCCCTATCGCTTGGCTACGAGCAGTACTTC. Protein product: CASRALSLGYEQYF.

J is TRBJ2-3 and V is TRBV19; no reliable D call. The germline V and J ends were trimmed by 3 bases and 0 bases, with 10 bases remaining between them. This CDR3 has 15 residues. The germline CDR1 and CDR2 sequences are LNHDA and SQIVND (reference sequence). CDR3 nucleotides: TGTGCCAGTAGTATCGGTACTCGAAGCACAGATACGCAGTATTTT. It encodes CASSIGTRSTDTQYF.

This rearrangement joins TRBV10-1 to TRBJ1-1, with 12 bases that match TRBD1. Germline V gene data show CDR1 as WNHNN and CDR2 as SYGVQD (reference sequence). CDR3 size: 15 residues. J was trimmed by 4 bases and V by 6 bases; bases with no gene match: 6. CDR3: CASRPGTGGGTEAFF. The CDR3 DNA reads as TGCGCCAGCAGGCCCGGGACAGGGGGCGGCACTGAAGCTTTCTTT.

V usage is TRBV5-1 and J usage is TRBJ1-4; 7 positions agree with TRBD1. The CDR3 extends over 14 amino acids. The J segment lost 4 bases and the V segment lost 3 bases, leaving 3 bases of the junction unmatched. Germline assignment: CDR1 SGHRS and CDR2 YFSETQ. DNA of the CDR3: TGCGCCAGCAGCTCGGGACAGAATAATGAAAAACTGTTTTTT. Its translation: CASSSGQNNEKLFF. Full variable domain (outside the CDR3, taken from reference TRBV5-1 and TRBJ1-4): KAGVTQTPRYLIKTRGQQVTLSCSPISGHRSVSWYQQTPGQGLQFLFEYFSETQRNKGNFPGRFSGRQFSNSRSEMNVSTLELGDSALYLCASSSGQNNEKLFFGSGTQLSVL.

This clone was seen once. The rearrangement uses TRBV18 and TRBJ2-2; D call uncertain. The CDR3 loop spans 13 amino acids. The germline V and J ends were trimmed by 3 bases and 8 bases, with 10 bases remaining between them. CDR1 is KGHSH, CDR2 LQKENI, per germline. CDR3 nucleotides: TGTGCCAGCTCACCTGGGGTATCGGGGGAGCTGTTTTTT. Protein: CASSPGVSGELFF.

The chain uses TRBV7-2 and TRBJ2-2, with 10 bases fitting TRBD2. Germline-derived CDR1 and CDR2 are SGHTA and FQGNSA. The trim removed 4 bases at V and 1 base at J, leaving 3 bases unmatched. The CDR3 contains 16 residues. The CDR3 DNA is TGTGCCAGCAGCTCCGTAGCGGGGGGGAACACCGGGGAGCTGTTTTTT. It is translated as CASSSVAGGNTGELFF.

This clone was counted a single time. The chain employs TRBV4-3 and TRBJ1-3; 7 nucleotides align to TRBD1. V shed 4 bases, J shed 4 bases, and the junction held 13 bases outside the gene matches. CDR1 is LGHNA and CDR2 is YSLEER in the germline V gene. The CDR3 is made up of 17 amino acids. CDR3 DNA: TGCGCCAGCAGCCGAGCACCGGGACAGCCGGGGGGAAACACCATATATTTT. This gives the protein CASSRAPGQPGGNTIYF.

The CDR3 loop reads CASSQGQGFFSGEQYF. CDR3 nucleotides: TGTGCCAGCAGCCAGGGACAGGGTTTTTTTTCGGGCGAGCAGTACTTC. The V call is TRBV28, the J call TRBJ2-7; 9 nucleotides line up with TRBD1. Germline V CDR1 and CDR2: MDHEN, SYDVKM. J was trimmed by 6 bases and V by 6 bases; bases with no gene match: 15. The CDR3 contains 16 residues.

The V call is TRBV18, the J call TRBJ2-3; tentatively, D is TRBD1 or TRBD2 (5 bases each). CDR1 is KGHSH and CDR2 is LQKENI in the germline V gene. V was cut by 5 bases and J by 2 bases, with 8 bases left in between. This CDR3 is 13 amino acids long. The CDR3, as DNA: TGTGCCAGCTCAGAGGGGATCACAGATACGCAGTATTTT. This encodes CASSEGITDTQYF.

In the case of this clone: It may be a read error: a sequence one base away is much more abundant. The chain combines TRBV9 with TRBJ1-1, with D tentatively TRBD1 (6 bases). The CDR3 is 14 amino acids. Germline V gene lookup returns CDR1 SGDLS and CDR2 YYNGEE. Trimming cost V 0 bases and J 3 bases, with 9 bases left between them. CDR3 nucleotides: TGTGCCAGCAGCGTAGGGACAGCGGACACTGAAGCTTTCTTT. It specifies CASSVGTADTEAFF.

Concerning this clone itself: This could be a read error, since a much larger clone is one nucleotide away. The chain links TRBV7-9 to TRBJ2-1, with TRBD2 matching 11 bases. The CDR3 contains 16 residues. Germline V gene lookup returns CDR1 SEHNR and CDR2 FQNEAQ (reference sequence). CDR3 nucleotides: TGTGCCGGCAGTTCAGACGGGACTAGCGGATACAATGAGCAGTTCTTC. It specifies CAGSSDGTSGYNEQFF. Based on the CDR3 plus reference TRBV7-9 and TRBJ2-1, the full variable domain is DTGVSQNPRHKITKRGQNVTFRCDPISEHNRLYWYRQTLGQGPEFLTYFQNEAQLEKSRLLSDRFSAERPKGSFSTLEIQRTEQGDSAMYLCAGSSDGTSGYNEQFFGPGTRLTVL.

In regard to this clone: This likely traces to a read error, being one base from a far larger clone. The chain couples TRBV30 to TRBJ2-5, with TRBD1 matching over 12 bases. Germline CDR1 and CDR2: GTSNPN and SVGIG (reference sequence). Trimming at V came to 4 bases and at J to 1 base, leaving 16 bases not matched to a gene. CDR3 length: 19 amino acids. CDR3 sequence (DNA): TGTGCCTGGATTGTACTGAAAAAGGGACAGGGGGCGGGCCAAGAGACCCAGTACTTC. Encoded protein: CAWIVLKKGQGAGQETQYF.

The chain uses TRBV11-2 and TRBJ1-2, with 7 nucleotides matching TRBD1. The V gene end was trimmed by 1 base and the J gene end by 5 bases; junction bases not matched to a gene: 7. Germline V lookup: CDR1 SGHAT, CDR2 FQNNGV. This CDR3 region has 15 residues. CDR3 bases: TGTGCCAGCAGCTTAGTTTGGGACAGTCGTTATGGCTACACCTTC. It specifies CASSLVWDSRYGYTF.

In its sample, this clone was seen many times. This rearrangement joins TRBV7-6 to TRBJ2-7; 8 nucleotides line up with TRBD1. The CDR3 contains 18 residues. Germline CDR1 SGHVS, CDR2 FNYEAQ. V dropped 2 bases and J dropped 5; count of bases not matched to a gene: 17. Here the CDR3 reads CASSLTSTRTGRINEQYF. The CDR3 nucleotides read TGTGCCAGCAGCTTAACCTCGACAAGGACAGGGAGAATAAACGAGCAGTACTTC.